The present T cell receptor beta chain was sequenced within a study of radiation and T cells in renal cell carcinoma (dated by TCRdb to 2020 to 2022). For the wider study: In total, about 50 samples, comprising around 25 tumors and some 27 peripheral blood samples, were subjected to TCR beta sequencing. In the 40 to 60 samples combined, 4 million to 5 million unique CDR3 nucleotide sequences were found, encoding some 2,500,000 unique CDR3 amino acid sequences. The final blood draw took place at 4 weeks after radiation, the same time as nephrectomy. General findings and caveats noted by the study authors: Tracking of blood repertoire dynamics stopped at more than three weeks after treatment, with no follow-up past that point. Top tumor clonotypes rose in blood from baseline to 2 weeks post-radiation, then contracted by 4 weeks, suggesting transient expansion of tumor-resident clones. Because the trial had a single-armed design, the trial could not examine how radiation dose or scheduling affected the TCR repertoire. Because pretreatment tumor biopsies were not available, the study could not determine whether clonotypes were already present within the tumor at baseline.

Only one count was recorded for this clone. No antigen is known for it. It has no much larger one-base neighbor in the sample; base qualities were not kept. Following the manufacturer's recommendations, the immunoSEQ kit was used to generate TCR beta libraries from genomic DNA. To prepare libraries, a first multiplex PCR with proprietary primers was run, followed by a second PCR that added unique barcodes, and a bead cleanup was done after each round. A positive control reaction and a negative control reaction, both provided in the kit, were run with every batch of samples. The final libraries were assessed on an Agilent 4200 TapeStation D1000 ScreenTape, pooled by volume, and quantified by qPCR. Sequencing ran on an Illumina NextSeq500 with a MidOutput 150-cycle cartridge, using 156 Read1 and 15 Index1 cycles with kit custom primers. The pooled library was loaded at approximately 0.97 pM with about 18% PhiX control spiked in. The authors processed their data as follows. The vendor-processed data were analyzed in R, and a clonotype was defined as all T cells that share the same CDR3 nucleotide sequence. In the clone abundance analyses, frequencies in each sample were normalized to that sample's 10,000 most abundant clones. Public T cell clones, averaging fewer than five per sample, were removed before analysis. Tumor-enriched and baseline blood-enriched clonotypes were defined by at least a 32-fold difference in abundance between compartments. Clonotypes expanded or contracted between blood time points were identified with a beta-binomial differential abundance model. Similarity between tumor and blood repertoires was quantified using the Baroni-Urbani and Buser coefficient, and groups were compared with two-tailed Wilcoxon tests in R. This is the immuneACCESS table as TCRdb keeps it, with only in-frame sequences that have V and J called. A part of the clones is gone; compared with another copy, unresolved V genes explain less than half, and the rest is unexplained. The DNA was the basis for D and trimming; V, J and clone size are from that table. For this sample there are 65,000 or so clones; roughly 80% appear just once. The top ten hold roughly 7.5% of the sample.

CDR1 and CDR2 (MNHEY, SMNVEV) derive from the germline V gene (reference sequence). From its cysteine to its phenylalanine, the CDR3 spans 13 amino acids. CDR3 DNA is the only sequence kept; it has 39 bases, read in frame from the first base. V was cut back by 5 bases and J by 5 bases, leaving a gap of 13 bases between them. The sample's time point label is to be understood as: blood 4 weeks post-SBRT, at nephrectomy. According to the study, the label for this sample's treatment or condition signals: 15 Gy SBRT to primary tumor, nephrectomy 4 weeks later. Samples were obtained from a clinical trial, in which 15 Gy stereotactic body radiation therapy was delivered to primary renal cell carcinomas and nephrectomy was performed 4 weeks later. To track tumor-enriched clonotypes, serial peripheral blood was sampled from radiation-treated patients at baseline and at 2 weeks and 4 weeks after SBRT. Renal cell carcinoma with clear cell pathology was present in all patients. Genomic DNA for TCR sequencing was prepared using the QIAamp DNA Blood Mini Kit (Qiagen). The analyses included only samples that passed all quality control checks.

This receptor was taken from a man between 60 and 75 years old with renal cell carcinoma. The sequences come from blood, collected from a patient whose treatment included radiotherapy and nephrectomy. Recombination connected TRBV27 to TRBJ2-7; the D gene may be TRBD1 or TRBD2, since each aligns over 6 bases. The CDR3 amino acid sequence is: CASSPMGGDEQYF. The DNA sequence reads TGTGCCAGCAGTCCAATGGGGGGCGACGAGCAGTACTTC.